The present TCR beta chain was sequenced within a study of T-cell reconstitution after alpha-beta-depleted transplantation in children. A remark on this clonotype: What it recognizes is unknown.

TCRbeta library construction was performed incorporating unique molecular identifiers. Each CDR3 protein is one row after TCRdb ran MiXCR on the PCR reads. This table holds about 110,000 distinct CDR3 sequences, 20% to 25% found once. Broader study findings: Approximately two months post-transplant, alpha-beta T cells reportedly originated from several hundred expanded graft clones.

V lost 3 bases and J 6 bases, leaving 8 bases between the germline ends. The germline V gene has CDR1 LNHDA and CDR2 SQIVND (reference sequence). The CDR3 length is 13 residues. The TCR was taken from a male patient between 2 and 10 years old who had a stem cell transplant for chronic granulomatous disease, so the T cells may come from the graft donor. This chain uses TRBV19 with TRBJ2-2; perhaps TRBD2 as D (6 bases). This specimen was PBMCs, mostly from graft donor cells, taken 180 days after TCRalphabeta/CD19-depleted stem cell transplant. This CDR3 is CASSMEGSGELFF. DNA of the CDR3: TGTGCCAGTAGTATGGAGGGCTCCGGGGAGCTGTTTTTT.